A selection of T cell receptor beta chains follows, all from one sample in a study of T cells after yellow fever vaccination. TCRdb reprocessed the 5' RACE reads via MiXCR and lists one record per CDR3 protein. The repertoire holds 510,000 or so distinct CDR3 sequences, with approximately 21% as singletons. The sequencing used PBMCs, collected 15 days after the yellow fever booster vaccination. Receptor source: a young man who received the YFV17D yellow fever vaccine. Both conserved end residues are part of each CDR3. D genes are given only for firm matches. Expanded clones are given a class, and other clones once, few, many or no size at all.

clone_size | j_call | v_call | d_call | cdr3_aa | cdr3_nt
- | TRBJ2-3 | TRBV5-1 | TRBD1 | CASSALQGPEDTQYF | TGCGCCAGCAGCGCGCTACAGGGGCCGGAAGATACGCAGTATTTT
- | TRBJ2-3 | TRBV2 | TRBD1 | CASSRQGIGTDTQYF | TGTGCCAGCAGTCGACAGGGGATCGGCACAGATACGCAGTATTTT
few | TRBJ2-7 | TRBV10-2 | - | CASSVSTYEQYF | TGCGCCAGCAGTGTGAGCACCTACGAGCAGTACTTC
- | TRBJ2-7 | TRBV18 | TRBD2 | CASSPMGLAYEQYF | TGTGCCAGCTCACCAATGGGACTAGCGTACGAGCAGTACTTC
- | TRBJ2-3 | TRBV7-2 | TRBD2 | CASSSTSGRTGYTQYF | TGTGCCAGCAGCTCAACGAGCGGGAGGACCGGCTATACGCAGTATTTT
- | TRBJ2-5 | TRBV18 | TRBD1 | CASQDRALQETQYF | TGTGCCAGCCAAGACAGGGCCCTACAAGAGACCCAGTACTTC
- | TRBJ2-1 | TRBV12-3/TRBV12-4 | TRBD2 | CASSLADLAGRYEQFF | TGTGCCAGCAGTTTAGCGGATCTAGCGGGACGCTATGAGCAGTTCTTC
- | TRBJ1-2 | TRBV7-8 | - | CASSSRKPSLGQMINYGYTF | TGTGCCAGCAGCTCACGGAAACCATCACTCGGACAGATGATTAACTATGGCTACACCTTC
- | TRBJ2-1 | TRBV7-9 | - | CASSLDDFVSEEQFF | TGTGCCAGCAGCTTAGACGACTTCGTTTCTGAGGAGCAGTTCTTC
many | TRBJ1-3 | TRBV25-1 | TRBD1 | CASSESRGTVGNTIYF | TGTGCCAGCAGTGAATCCAGGGGGACAGTCGGAAACACCATATATTTT
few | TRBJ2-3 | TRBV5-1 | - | CASSSLDALEKQYF | TGCGCCAGCAGCTCCCTGGATGCACTAGAAAAGCAGTATTTT
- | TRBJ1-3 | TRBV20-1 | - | CSAIPGLPEANTIYF | TGCAGTGCTATCCCAGGGTTGCCTGAGGCAAACACCATATATTTT
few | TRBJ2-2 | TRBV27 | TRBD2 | CASSLLSGTSRGELFF | TGTGCCAGCAGTTTGTTATCCGGGACTAGCCGCGGGGAGCTGTTTTTT
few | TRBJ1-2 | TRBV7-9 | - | CASSQRDGANYGYTF | TGTGCCAGCAGCCAACGGGACGGAGCTAACTATGGCTACACCTTC
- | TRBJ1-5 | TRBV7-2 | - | CASSFIRDQPQHF | TGTGCCAGCAGCTTTATCAGAGATCAGCCCCAGCATTTT
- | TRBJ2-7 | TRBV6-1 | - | CASSPTKVSEQYF | TGTGCCAGCAGTCCGACCAAAGTTAGCGAGCAGTACTTC
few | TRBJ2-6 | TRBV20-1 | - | CSAKDPSSGANVLTF | TGCAGTGCTAAGGACCCAAGTTCTGGGGCCAACGTCCTGACTTTC
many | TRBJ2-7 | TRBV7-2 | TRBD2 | CASSATGTSWDEQYF | TGTGCCAGCAGCGCAACCGGGACTAGTTGGGACGAGCAGTACTTC